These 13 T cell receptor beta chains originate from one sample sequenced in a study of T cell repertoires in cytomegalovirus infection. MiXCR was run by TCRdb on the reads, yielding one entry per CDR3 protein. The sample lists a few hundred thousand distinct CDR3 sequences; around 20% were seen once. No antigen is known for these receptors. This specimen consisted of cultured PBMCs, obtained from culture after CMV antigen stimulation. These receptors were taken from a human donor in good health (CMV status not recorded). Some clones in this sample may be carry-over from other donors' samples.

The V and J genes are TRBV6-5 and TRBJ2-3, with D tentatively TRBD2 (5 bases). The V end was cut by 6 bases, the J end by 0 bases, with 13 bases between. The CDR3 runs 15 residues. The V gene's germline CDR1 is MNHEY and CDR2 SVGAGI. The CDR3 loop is CASSLTGVSTDTQYF. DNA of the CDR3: TGTGCCAGCAGCCTAACCGGGGTGAGCACAGATACGCAGTATTTT.

CDR3 protein: CASSTSGRALPQYF. CDR3 DNA sequence: TGTGCCAGCAGCACCAGCGGGAGGGCCTTGCCCCAGTACTTC. This rearrangement joins TRBV13 to TRBJ2-5, with 10 nucleotides matching TRBD2. The CDR3 loop spans 14 amino acids. The V and J ends lost 5 bases and 9 bases, in that order; junction bases with no gene match: 9. CDR1 and CDR2 (germline): PRHDT, FYEKMQ (reference sequence).

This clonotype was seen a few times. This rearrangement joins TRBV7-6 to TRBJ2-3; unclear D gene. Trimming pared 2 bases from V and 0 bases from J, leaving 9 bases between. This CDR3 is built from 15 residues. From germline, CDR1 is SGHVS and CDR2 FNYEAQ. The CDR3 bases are TGTGCCAGCAGCTTAAATATACGGAGCACAGATACGCAGTATTTT. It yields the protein CASSLNIRSTDTQYF. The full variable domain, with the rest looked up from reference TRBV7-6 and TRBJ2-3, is GAGVSQSPRYKVTKRGQDVALRCDPISGHVSLYWYRQALGQGPEFLTYFNYEAQQDKSGLPNDRFSAERPEGSISTLTIQRTEQRDSAMYRCASSLNIRSTDTQYFGPGTRLTVL.

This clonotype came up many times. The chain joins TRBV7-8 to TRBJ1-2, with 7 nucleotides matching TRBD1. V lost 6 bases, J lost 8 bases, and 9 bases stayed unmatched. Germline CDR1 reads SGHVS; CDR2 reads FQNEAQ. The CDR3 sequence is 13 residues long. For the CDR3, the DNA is TGTGCCAGCAGAAGGGACAGAGCGAAAGGCTACACCTTC. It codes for CASRRDRAKGYTF.

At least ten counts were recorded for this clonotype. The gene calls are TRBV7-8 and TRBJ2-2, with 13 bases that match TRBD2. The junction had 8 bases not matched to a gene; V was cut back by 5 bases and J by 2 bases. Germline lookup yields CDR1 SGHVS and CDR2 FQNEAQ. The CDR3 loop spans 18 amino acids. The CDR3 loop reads CASSPGLAGVINTGELFF. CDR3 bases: TGTGCCAGCAGCCCCGGACTAGCGGGAGTGATAAACACCGGGGAGCTGTTTTTT.

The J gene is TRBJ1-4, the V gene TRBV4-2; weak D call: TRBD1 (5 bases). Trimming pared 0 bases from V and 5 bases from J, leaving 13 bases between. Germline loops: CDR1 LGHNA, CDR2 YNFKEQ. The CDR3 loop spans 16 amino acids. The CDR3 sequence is CASSQDRGRENEKLFF. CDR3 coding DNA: TGTGCCAGCAGCCAAGATCGAGGCAGGGAAAATGAAAAACTGTTTTTT.

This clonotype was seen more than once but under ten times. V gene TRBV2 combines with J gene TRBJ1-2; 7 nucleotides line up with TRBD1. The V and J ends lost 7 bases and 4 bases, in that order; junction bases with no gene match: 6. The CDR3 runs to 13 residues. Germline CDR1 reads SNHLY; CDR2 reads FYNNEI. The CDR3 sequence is CASTGQGGYGYTF. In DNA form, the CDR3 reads TGTGCCAGCACGGGCCAGGGGGGCTATGGCTACACCTTC.

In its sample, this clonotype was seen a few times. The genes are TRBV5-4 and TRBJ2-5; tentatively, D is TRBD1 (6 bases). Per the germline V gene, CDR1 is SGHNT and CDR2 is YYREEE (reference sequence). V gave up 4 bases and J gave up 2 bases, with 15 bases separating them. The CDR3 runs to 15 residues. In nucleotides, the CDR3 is TGTGCCAGCAGCCGAAAAGGACAGACGCAAGAGACCCAGTACTTC. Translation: CASSRKGQTQETQYF.

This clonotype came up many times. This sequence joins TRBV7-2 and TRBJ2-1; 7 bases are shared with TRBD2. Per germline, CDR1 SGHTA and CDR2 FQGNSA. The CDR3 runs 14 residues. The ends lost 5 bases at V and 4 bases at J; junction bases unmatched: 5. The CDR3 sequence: CASSPWGGYNEQFF. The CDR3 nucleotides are TGTGCCAGCAGCCCCTGGGGGGGGTACAATGAGCAGTTCTTC.

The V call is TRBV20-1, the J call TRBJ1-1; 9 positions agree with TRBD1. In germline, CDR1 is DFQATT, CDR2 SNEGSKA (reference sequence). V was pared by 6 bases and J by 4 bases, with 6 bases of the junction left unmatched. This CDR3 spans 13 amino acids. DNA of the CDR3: TGCAGTGCGTCGACAGGGGGTTTCACTGAAGCTTTCTTT. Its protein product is CSASTGGFTEAFF.

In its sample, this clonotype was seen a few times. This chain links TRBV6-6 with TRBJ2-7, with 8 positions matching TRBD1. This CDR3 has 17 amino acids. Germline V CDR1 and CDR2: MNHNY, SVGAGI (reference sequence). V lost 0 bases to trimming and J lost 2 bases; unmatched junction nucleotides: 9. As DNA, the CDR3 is TGTGCCAGCAGTTACTCGCTTACCGGGACAGGTGCCTACGAGCAGTACTTC. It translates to CASSYSLTGTGAYEQYF.

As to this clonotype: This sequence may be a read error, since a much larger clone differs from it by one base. The CDR3 DNA reads TGTGCCAGCAGCTTAGTGGGGGACTCCCGGAATCAGCCCCAGCAGTTT. Amino acids: CASSLVGDSRNQPQQF. This sequence joins TRBV7-2 and TRBJ1-5, with D tentatively TRBD1 (5 bases). The CDR3 is made up of 16 amino acids. CDR1 and CDR2 (germline): SGHTA, FQGNSA.

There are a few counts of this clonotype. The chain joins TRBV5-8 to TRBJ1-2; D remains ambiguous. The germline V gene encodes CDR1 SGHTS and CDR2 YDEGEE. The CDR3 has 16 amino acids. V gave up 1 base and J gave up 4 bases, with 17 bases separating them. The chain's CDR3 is CASSLRVGPGGYGYTF. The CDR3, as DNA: TGTGCCAGCAGCTTGCGAGTTGGTCCCGGTGGCTATGGCTACACCTTC.